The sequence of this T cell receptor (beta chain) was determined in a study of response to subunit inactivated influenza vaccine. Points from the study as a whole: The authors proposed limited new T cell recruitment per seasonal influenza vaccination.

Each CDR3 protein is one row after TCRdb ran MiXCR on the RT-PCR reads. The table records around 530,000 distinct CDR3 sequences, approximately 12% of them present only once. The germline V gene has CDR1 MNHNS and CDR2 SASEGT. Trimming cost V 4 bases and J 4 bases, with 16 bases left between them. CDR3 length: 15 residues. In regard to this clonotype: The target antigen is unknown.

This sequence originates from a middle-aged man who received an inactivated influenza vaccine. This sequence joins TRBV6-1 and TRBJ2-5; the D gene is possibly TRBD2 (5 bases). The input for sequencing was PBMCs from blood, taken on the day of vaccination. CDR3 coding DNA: TGTGCCAGCAGTGTAGGGCGGGCCTTGGGAGAGACCCAGTACTTC. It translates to CASSVGRALGETQYF.